What follows is one T cell receptor (beta chain) and its context. What it binds is unknown. The data were taken from a study of shared clonotypes between healthy human individuals. Trimming pared 3 bases from V and 7 bases from J, leaving 18 bases between. Germline CDR1 reads LNHDA; CDR2 reads SQIVND (reference sequence). This CDR3 region has 15 residues. Study-wide points: Blood was the only sampled material, and tissue repertoires likely differ.

Some clones are missing from TCRdb's copy, which holds only in-frame ones; the method was immunoSEQ multiplex PCR. The repertoire consists of 950,000 to 1,100,000 clones, with roughly 80% occurring once and the leading ten covering approximately 1.5%. Source material: memory CD4+ T cells sorted from blood. Indicated subset: CD45RA-negative fraction. This chain uses TRBV19 with TRBJ1-1, with D perhaps matching TRBD1 (5 bases). This receptor was obtained from a man between 18 and 35 years old in good health. The CDR3 DNA is TGTGCCAGTAGTATTGGGACCCCGGCGATGGTTGAAGCTTTCTTT. It codes for CASSIGTPAMVEAFF.